This TCR beta chain was identified during a study of cytomegalovirus exposure and HLA in healthy donors. General study findings and limits: A missense DCLRE1C variant was associated with V- and J-gene trimming of TCR beta chains in a later analysis, and an independent cohort replicated the association. CMV serostatus was the only recorded immune exposure for donors.

Germline V CDR1 and CDR2: KGHSH, LQKENI. V lost 3 bases to trimming and J lost 6 bases; unmatched junction nucleotides: 6. This CDR3 region has 15 residues. This clone was detected once. Its antigen is currently unknown. The PCR made use of 60 Vbeta and 13 Jbeta primers. Measured with immunoSEQ multiplex PCR; TCRdb has only the in-frame clones, and not every one. Found here are 95,000 to 150,000 clones, roughly 68% of them singletons; the top ten hold around 3.9%. The rearrangement joins TRBV18 to TRBJ1-4; 8 nucleotides line up with TRBD1. The TCR was taken from a woman in her fifties or sixties in good health and CMV-seropositive. The material sequenced was PBMCs. The CDR3, as DNA: TGTGCCAGCTCACCCGGACGGACAGGGCATGAAAAACTGTTTTTT. This codes for CASSPGRTGHEKLFF. Together with reference TRBV18 and TRBJ1-4, the CDR3 gives the full variable domain: NAGVMQNPRHLVRRRGQEARLRCSPMKGHSHVYWYRQLPEEGLKFMVYLQKENIIDESGMPKERFSAEFPKEGPSILRIQQVVRGDSAAYFCASSPGRTGHEKLFFGSGTQLSVL.